What follows are 2 T cell receptor beta chains derived from one specimen sequenced in a study of T cell responses to AZD1222 COVID-19 vaccine. Sequencing was performed with immunoSEQ multiplex PCR; in TCRdb, only in-frame clones are kept and a portion is missing. The sample holds some 99,000 clones, approximately 86% seen once. Here the sequenced sample was peripheral blood, taken on day 0 of AZD1222 vaccination. Receptors originate from an adult in good health.

The rearrangement joins TRBV6-1 to TRBJ1-1; D remains unclear. With 2 bases removed from V and 4 bases from J, the gap between germline ends came to 11 bases. Germline CDR1 is MNHNS and CDR2 is SASEGT. There are 14 residues in the CDR3. The CDR3 spells CASSELPRATEAFF. For the CDR3, the DNA is TGTGCCAGCAGTGAACTTCCAAGGGCCACTGAAGCTTTCTTT.

This clone was counted a single time. The V and J genes are TRBV19 and TRBJ1-3, with 8 positions matching TRBD1. V gave up 3 bases and J gave up 5 bases; unmatched junction bases: 6. The germline CDR1 and CDR2 sequences are LNHDA and SQIVND (reference sequence). The length of the CDR3 is 15 residues. The CDR3 coding sequence is TGTGCCAGTAGTATTCCCGGACAGGGAAGAAACACCATATATTTT. Protein sequence: CASSIPGQGRNTIYF.